This T cell receptor (beta chain) derives from a study of blood T cell repertoires in COVID-19. Study-wide context: PBMCs, B-cell-depleted T cells, or T cells were the source of the cDNA or gDNA that made up the material.

Clones were sequenced by immunoSEQ multiplex PCR, and TCRdb holds only the in-frame ones, with some missing. Seen here are 130,000 to 150,000 clones, around four fifths observed once, and the top ten hold 6.2%. The CDR3 length is 12 residues. V lost 12 bases and J 4 bases, leaving 15 bases between the germline ends. Germline CDR1 reads KGHDR; CDR2 reads SFDVKD. The sequence derives from a middle-aged woman who had recovered from COVID-19. This chain connects TRBV24-1 to TRBJ2-7; weak D call: TRBD1 (6 bases). Sequencing input: PBMCs or T cells enriched from blood (not recorded which). CDR3: CASTPQGYEQYF. The CDR3 DNA follows: TGTGCCTCTACCCCACAGGGATACGAGCAGTACTTC.